This passage covers 21 T cell receptor delta chains from one sample sequenced in a study of gamma-delta T cells after stem cell transplantation. TCRdb re-called the RT-PCR reads using CATT. This sample carries thousands of delta-chain clones, around 2% of them seen once, and the ten largest clones take about two fifths. Source material: gamma-delta T cells. These receptors originate from a human donor. It is not recorded whose cells these are; they may come from a transplant donor.

The table lists this clone with a few counts. A far larger clone is just one base off, so this is likely a read error. The CDR3 region is CACDAAERGRDNPWDTRQMFF. The CDR3 DNA reads as TGTGCCTGTGACGCCGCGGAGAGAGGGAGGGATAACCCCTGGGACACCCGACAGATGTTTTTC. The chain employs TRDV2 and TRDJ3; D may be TRDD3 (6 bases). The CDR3 consists of 21 residues. Trimming took 3 bases from V and 2 from J, leaving 25 bases between them. Germline-derived CDR1 and CDR2 are GEAIGNYY and EKD.

About this clone: A far larger clone is just one base off, so this is likely a read error. The same CDR3 can be traced to other DNA sequences in this sample. This chain joins TRDV2 and TRDJ1, with a tentative D call TRDD3 (5 bases). Per germline, CDR1 GEAIGNYY and CDR2 EKD. The CDR3 extends over 15 amino acids. The CDR3 nucleotides are TGTGCCTGCGACACCGTGGGGAATCACACCGATAAACTCATCTTT. Residues: CACDTVGNHTDKLIF.

The table lists this clone with a few counts. For this DNA, TCRdb reports the protein of a much larger clone, which diverges at residue 13, most likely from a read error; the protein presented here is translated directly from the DNA. This rearrangement joins TRDV2 to TRDJ3, with 8 bases that match TRDD3. Germline V CDR1 and CDR2: GEAIGNYY, EKD. CDR3 length: 19 residues. The CDR3 DNA reads TGTGCCTGTGACGTAACTGGGGGTCGGAGCTCCTGGGTCACCCGACAGATGTTTTTC. Residues: CACDVTGGRSSWVTRQMFF.

Details on this clone: The protein held in TCRdb is that of a much larger clone and does not match this DNA's translation at residue 17, likely because of a read error; the protein shown is translated from the DNA. This chain joins TRDV2 and TRDJ3; 7 nucleotides agree with TRDD3. The CDR3 loop spans 19 amino acids. From germline, CDR1 is GEAIGNYY and CDR2 EKD. CDR3 amino acids: CACDTAGGLSSWDTRQIFF. CDR3 in DNA: TGTGCCTGTGACACCGCTGGGGGCCTAAGCTCCTGGGACACCCGACAGATATTTTTC.

V gene TRDV2 combines with J gene TRDJ3; TRDD3 matches 12 bases. Unmatched junction bases numbered 8, after V lost 3 bases and J lost 0 bases. The germline V gene encodes CDR1 GEAIGNYY and CDR2 EKD. The CDR3 spans 20 residues. The CDR3 here is CACDPVLGDTSSWDTRQMFF. In DNA, the CDR3 is TGTGCCTGTGACCCCGTACTGGGGGATACCAGCTCCTGGGACACCCGACAGATGTTTTTC.

This clone was counted between two and nine times. The protein TCRdb lists belongs to a much larger clone and differs from this DNA's translation at residue 2, which points to a read error; the protein shown is made from the DNA. This chain links TRDV2 with TRDJ1; unclear D gene. This CDR3 has 15 amino acids. Germline CDR1 is GEAIGNYY and CDR2 is EKD. CDR3 nucleotide sequence: TGTTCCTGTGACACCCTCGGGACGGCCAACGATAAACTCATCTTT. Translation gives CSCDTLGTANDKLIF.

This clone was counted between two and nine times. The likely explanation is a read error, given a far larger clone one base away. Other DNA sequences in the sample encode the same CDR3. The V gene is TRDV2, the J gene TRDJ1, with D possibly TRDD3 on 5 matching bases. Per the germline V gene, CDR1 is GEAIGNYY and CDR2 is EKD. The CDR3 is 17 amino acids. The CDR3, as DNA: TGTGCCTGTGACGAAGTATATTCTGGGCGATTAACCGACAAACTCATCTTT. As protein: CACDEVYSGRLTDKLIF.

A word on this clone: A far larger clone is off by one base, so a read error is likely. V and J are TRDV2 and TRDJ1; no firm D call. The germline V gene has CDR1 GEAIGNYY and CDR2 EKD. This CDR3 region has 16 residues. The CDR3 loop is CACYTVTAMKADKLIF. DNA of the CDR3: TGTGCCTGTTACACCGTCACAGCGATGAAGGCCGATAAACTCATCTTT.

With regard to this clone: Since a far larger clone is one base different, this is likely a read error. The genes are TRDV2 and TRDJ1; TRDD3 agrees at 10 bases. V shed 5 bases, J shed 0 bases, and the junction held 32 bases outside the gene matches. The CDR3 spans 24 residues. Germline V gene lookup returns CDR1 GEAIGNYY and CDR2 EKD. CDR3 sequence reads: CACGSLLGDRGGIQGERYTDKLIF. The CDR3 DNA follows: TGTGCCTGTGGCAGCCTCCTGGGGGATAGGGGGGGGATACAGGGCGAAAGGTACACCGATAAACTCATCTTT.

J is TRDJ1 and V is TRDV2; 10 nucleotides align to TRDD3. The V and J ends lost 1 base and 0 bases, in that order; junction bases with no gene match: 10. CDR1 and CDR2 from the germline V gene are GEAIGNYY and EKD. The CDR3 runs 18 residues. The CDR3 spells CACDTVGDTRLDTDKLIF. The CDR3, as DNA: TGTGCCTGTGACACGGTGGGGGATACCCGCTTGGACACCGATAAACTCATCTTT.

To note about this clone: Given a far larger clone just one base away, this is likely a sequencing read error. The sample contains more than one DNA sequence encoding this CDR3. The chain uses TRDV2 and TRDJ1, with 13 bases lining up with TRDD3. Germline CDR1 is GEAIGNYY and CDR2 is EKD. This CDR3 is 18 amino acids long. CDR3 sequence: CACDTLTGGYENTDKLIF. In nucleotides, the CDR3 is TGTGCCTGTGACACGCTGACTGGGGGATACGAGAACACCGATAAACTCATATTT.

As regards this clone: The mismatch at residue 12 between this DNA's translation and the TCRdb protein of a much larger clone likely reflects a read error; the protein shown is translated from the DNA. The chain is built from TRDV2 and TRDJ3, with 7 positions matching TRDD3. Germline CDR1 is GEAIGNYY and CDR2 is EKD. This CDR3 has 19 residues. The CDR3 is CACDTLLGEFSRDTRQMFF. In nucleotides, the CDR3 is TGTGCCTGTGACACCCTGTTGGGGGAGTTCTCCCGGGACACCCGACAGATGTTTTTC.

The rearrangement uses TRDV2 and TRDJ1; 12 bases are shared with TRDD3. There are 21 residues in the CDR3. Germline CDR1 is GEAIGNYY and CDR2 is EKD. J lost 0 bases, V lost 0 bases, and 16 bases had no gene match. Here the CDR3 reads CACDTVAILGDTQLYTDKLIF. The CDR3 nucleotides read TGTGCCTGTGACACCGTGGCTATACTGGGGGATACACAGTTGTACACCGATAAACTCATCTTT.

This clone has only a few counts. The protein held in TCRdb is that of a much larger clone and does not match this DNA's translation at residue 12, likely because of a read error; the protein shown is translated from the DNA. The chain links TRDV2 to TRDJ1; D possibly corresponds to TRDD3 (6 bases). The length of the CDR3 is 14 residues. CDR1 GEAIGNYY and CDR2 EKD come from the germline V gene. The CDR3 protein is CACDLTGRTDKPIF. The CDR3 nucleotides are TGTGCCTGTGACCTGACTGGGAGGACCGATAAACCCATCTTT.

This clone was detected only a few times. Since a much larger clone is just one base distant, this may be a read error. Other DNA sequences of this sample code for an identical CDR3. The genes are TRDV2 and TRDJ3, with TRDD3 matching 11 bases. The CDR3 is 18 amino acids. V gave up 4 bases and J gave up 3 bases; unmatched junction bases: 7. Germline-derived CDR1 and CDR2 are GEAIGNYY and EKD. The CDR3 coding sequence is TGTGCCTGTGATACGCTGGGGGATACTGGCTGGGACACCCGACAGATGTTTTTC. As protein: CACDTLGDTGWDTRQMFF.

A word on this clone: TCRdb lists the protein of a much larger clone for this DNA, which differs at residue 5, so this is likely a read error; the protein given here is translated from the DNA itself. This chain uses TRDV2 with TRDJ1, with 10 bases matching TRDD3. The germline V gene has CDR1 GEAIGNYY and CDR2 EKD. The CDR3 is 16 amino acids. Unmatched junction bases numbered 7, after V lost 3 bases and J lost 1 base. CDR3 sequence: CACDHLLGDSTDKLIF. The CDR3 region has the DNA TGTGCCTGTGACCATTTACTGGGGGATTCCACCGATAAACTCATCTTT.

The sample holds many counts of this clone. This likely traces to a read error, being one base from a far larger clone. The chain couples TRDV2 to TRDJ1; D might be TRDD3 (5 bases). CDR1 and CDR2 (germline): GEAIGNYY, EKD. CDR3 length equals 17 residues. CDR3 region: CARDTVGVGLYTDKLIF. The DNA for the CDR3 is TGTGCCCGTGACACCGTTGGGGTCGGATTATACACCGATAAACTCATCTTT.

Concerning this clone itself: This sequence is one base from a far larger clone and is likely a read error. J is TRDJ1 and V is TRDV2; 10 nucleotides line up with TRDD3. V shed 1 base, J shed 3 bases, and the junction held 22 bases outside the gene matches. Germline-derived CDR1 and CDR2 are GEAIGNYY and EKD. The CDR3 is made up of 21 amino acids. The CDR3 reads CACDTLPTWGIGTHYADKLIF. DNA of the CDR3: TGTGCCTGTGACACGCTTCCTACCTGGGGGATAGGGACGCACTACGCCGATAAACTCATCTTT.

By share of the sample, this clone is hyperexpanded. The same CDR3 also results from other DNA sequences found in this sample. This sequence joins TRDV2 and TRDJ1, with D perhaps matching TRDD3 (5 bases). CDR3 length equals 15 residues. Germline V gene sequence: CDR1 GEAIGNYY, CDR2 EKD. V lost 1 base, J lost 0 bases, and 11 bases lay in between. CDR3 sequence: CACDTVGENTDKLIF. CDR3 DNA sequence: TGTGCCTGTGACACGGTCGGGGAGAACACCGATAAACTCATCTTT.

The chain combines TRDV2 with TRDJ1; the match to TRDD3 covers 10 bases. The germline gives CDR1 GEAIGNYY, CDR2 EKD. The CDR3 length is 16 residues. J lost 7 bases, V lost 0 bases, and 10 bases had no gene match. The CDR3 is CACDTIGLGDRGKLIF. The CDR3 bases are TGTGCCTGTGACACCATAGGACTGGGGGATCGAGGTAAACTCATCTTT.

Comments on this clone: This likely stems from a read error, as it lies one base from a far larger clone. Other DNA sequences from this sample encode an identical CDR3 as well. V gene TRDV2 combines with J gene TRDJ1; D could derive from TRDD2 or TRDD3 (5 bases each). Germline lookup yields CDR1 GEAIGNYY and CDR2 EKD. There are 22 residues in the CDR3. CDR3 residues: CACDPLPNLLGRTLGNTDKLIF. In nucleotides, the CDR3 is TGCGCCTGTGACCCGCTTCCAAATCTGCTGGGTCGAACCCTTGGGAACACCGATAAACTCATCTTT.